This TCR beta chain was recorded in a study of blood T cell repertoires in COVID-19. Assay: immunoSEQ multiplex PCR; the TCRdb copy retains only in-frame clones and omits some. The table has roughly 110,000 clones, 84% seen once; the top ten hold roughly 4.6%. This clone was recorded a few times. Trimming removed 0 bases from V and 0 bases from J, with 7 bases in between. From germline, CDR1 is SGHRS and CDR2 YFSETQ. There are 15 residues in the CDR3. V is TRBV5-1 and J is TRBJ2-1; tentatively, D is TRBD2 (6 bases). Sequencing was carried out using peripheral blood. The TCR comes from a human donor in a cohort sampled during active COVID-19. As DNA, the CDR3 is TGCGCCAGCAGCTTGGACGGGAGCTCCTACAATGAGCAGTTCTTC. Protein product: CASSLDGSSYNEQFF.